These 7 T cell receptor beta chains were sequenced from one sample in a study of blood T cell repertoires in COVID-19. Some clones are missing from TCRdb's copy, which holds only in-frame ones; the method was immunoSEQ multiplex PCR. The repertoire holds some 300,000 clones, with about 91% as singletons. Sequencing was performed on peripheral blood. These receptors all stem from a woman between 25 and 40 years old who had recovered from COVID-19.

This clone is a singleton in its sample. The chain links TRBV6-2 or TRBV6-3 to TRBJ1-2; 9 bases are a match to TRBD1. From germline, CDR1 is MNHEY and CDR2 SVGEGT. This CDR3 spans 15 amino acids. With V trimmed by 4 bases and J by 3 bases, 6 bases remained unmatched. CDR3 bases: TGTGCCAGCAGTTTCACCCGGGACAGGGACTATGGCTACACCTTC. It is translated as CASSFTRDRDYGYTF.

The chain is built from TRBV28 and TRBJ1-3; TRBD1 aligns across 7 bases. Germline V lookup: CDR1 MDHEN, CDR2 SYDVKM. The CDR3 has 13 residues. The trim removed 5 bases at V and 8 bases at J, leaving 6 bases unmatched. The CDR3 DNA is TGTGCCAGCAGTCTTACAGGGGACTACACCATATATTTT. As protein: CASSLTGDYTIYF.

The V call is TRBV5-6, the J call TRBJ2-2, with D unresolved. The CDR3 is made up of 16 amino acids. The germline gives CDR1 SGHDT, CDR2 YYEEEE. The germline V and J ends were trimmed by 1 base and 2 bases, with 12 bases remaining between them. The DNA for the CDR3 is TGTGCCAGCAGCTTGCCGCATCACAGCAACACCGGGGAGCTGTTTTTT. Its protein is CASSLPHHSNTGELFF.

The V and J genes are TRBV7-2 and TRBJ2-7; 12 bases are a match to TRBD2. The V gene end was trimmed by 4 bases and the J gene end by 2 bases; junction bases not matched to a gene: 6. The V gene's germline CDR1 is SGHTA and CDR2 FQGNSA. The length of the CDR3 is 16 residues. The CDR3 nucleotides read TGTGCCAGCAGCTCCACCAGACTAGCGGGGGCCTACGAGCAGTACTTC. Protein: CASSSTRLAGAYEQYF.

In this sample, this clone turned up once. This same CDR3 is encoded by further DNA sequences in the sample. V gene TRBV12-3 or TRBV12-4 combines with J gene TRBJ1-2, with 7 bases that match TRBD1. The CDR3 is 12 amino acids. Losses at the gene ends were 5 bases for V and 5 bases for J; bases not matched to a gene: 2. The CDR3 sequence is CASSPTGYGYTF. The CDR3 nucleotides read TGTGCCAGCAGTCCGACAGGGTATGGCTACACCTTC.

CDR3 sequence (DNA): TGTGCCAGCAGCTTAGAGGGGCAGGGGAGCTCCTACGAGCAGTACTTC. Translated, it gives CASSLEGQGSSYEQYF. The chain has TRBV7-9 and TRBJ2-7; D is perhaps TRBD1 (6 bases). This CDR3 comprises 16 residues. V was pared by 1 base and J by 0 bases, with 13 bases between. Germline V gene sequence: CDR1 SEHNR, CDR2 FQNEAQ (reference sequence).

The V gene is TRBV29-1, the J gene TRBJ2-1; 10 bases map to TRBD1. The CDR3 has 14 amino acids. Germline values: CDR1 SQVTM, CDR2 ANQGSEA. V lost 5 bases and J lost 4; bases outside the gene matches: 5. This chain's CDR3 is CSVRTGQGYNEQFF. CDR3 DNA sequence: TGCAGCGTTAGGACGGGACAGGGGTACAATGAGCAGTTCTTC.